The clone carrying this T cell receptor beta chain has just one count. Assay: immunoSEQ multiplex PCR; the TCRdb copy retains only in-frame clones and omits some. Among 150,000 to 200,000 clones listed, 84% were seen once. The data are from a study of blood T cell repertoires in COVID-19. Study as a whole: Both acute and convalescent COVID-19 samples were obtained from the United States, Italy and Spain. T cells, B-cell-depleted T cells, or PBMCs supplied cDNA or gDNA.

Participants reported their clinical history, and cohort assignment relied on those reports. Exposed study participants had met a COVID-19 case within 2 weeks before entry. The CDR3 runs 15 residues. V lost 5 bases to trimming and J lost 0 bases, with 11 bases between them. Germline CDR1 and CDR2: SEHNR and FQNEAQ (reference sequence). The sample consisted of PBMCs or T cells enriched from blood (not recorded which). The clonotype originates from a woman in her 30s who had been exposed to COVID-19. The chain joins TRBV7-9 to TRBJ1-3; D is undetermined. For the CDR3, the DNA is TGTGCCAGCAGCCCCCGCCGGAGCTCTGGAAACACCATATATTTT. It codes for CASSPRRSSGNTIYF.